These T cell receptor beta chains were read from a single sample in a study of long-term antiretroviral therapy in people with HIV. Here immunoSEQ multiplex PCR was the method, and the copy in TCRdb shows in-frame clones only, minus some. The table includes around 21,000 clones, about 81% detected once. The sample here was unsorted PBMCs, taken 1.5 years after starting antiretroviral therapy. These receptors were collected from a man aged 30 to 39 with HIV. The CDR3 runs from the conserved cysteine through the conserved F or W. The D gene is left open where the match is weak. Clone size appears in some rows only: once, few, many, or a class for an expanded clone.

CDR3 protein: CASSQEQGSNQPQHF; CDR3 DNA: TGTGCCAGCAGCCAAGAACAGGGGAGCAATCAGCCCCAGCATTTT; J gene: TRBJ1-5; D gene: TRBD1; CDR3 length: 15; clone size: few; V gene: TRBV4-2
CDR3 protein: CASSFTRGGNTIYF; CDR3 DNA: TGTGCCAGCAGTTTTACCCGGGGTGGAAACACCATATATTTT; J gene: TRBJ1-3; D gene: -; CDR3 length: 14; clone size: -; V gene: TRBV27
CDR3 protein: CASSLASGIDTQYF; CDR3 DNA: TGTGCCAGCAGCCTCGCGTCGGGGATAGATACGCAGTATTTT; J gene: TRBJ2-3; D gene: -; CDR3 length: 14; clone size: few; V gene: TRBV7-9
CDR3 protein: CALSGGSYNEQFF; CDR3 DNA: TGTGCCCTTAGCGGGGGCTCCTACAATGAGCAGTTCTTC; J gene: TRBJ2-1; D gene: TRBD2; CDR3 length: 13; clone size: -; V gene: TRBV6-1
CDR3 protein: CASTWGQGETQYF; CDR3 DNA: TGTGCCAGCACCTGGGGGCAAGGAGAGACCCAGTACTTC; J gene: TRBJ2-5; D gene: -; CDR3 length: 13; clone size: few; V gene: TRBV27
CDR3 protein: CATHMGDANTGELFF; CDR3 DNA: TGTGCCACGCATATGGGGGACGCGAACACCGGGGAGCTGTTTTTT; J gene: TRBJ2-2; D gene: -; CDR3 length: 15; clone size: -; V gene: TRBV6-1
CDR3 protein: CDRGGTTYEQYF; CDR3 DNA: TGTGACCGCGGGGGTACTACCTACGAGCAGTACTTC; J gene: TRBJ2-7; D gene: TRBD2; CDR3 length: 12; clone size: few; V gene: TRBV7-7
CDR3 protein: CASSQVIPAGAFSLTPSTQFF; CDR3 DNA: TGCGCCAGCAGCCAAGTGATCCCAGCGGGAGCGTTCTCCCTAACCCCTTCGACGCAGTTCTTC; J gene: TRBJ2-1; D gene: TRBD2; CDR3 length: 21; clone size: -; V gene: TRBV4-1
CDR3 protein: CASSEQIAEQYF; CDR3 DNA: TGTGCCAGCAGTGAACAAATAGCCGAGCAGTACTTC; J gene: TRBJ2-7; D gene: -; CDR3 length: 12; clone size: -; V gene: TRBV6-1
CDR3 protein: CATSRDDPQQFF; CDR3 DNA: TGTGCCACCAGCAGAGATGATCCCCAGCAGTTCTTC; J gene: TRBJ2-1; D gene: -; CDR3 length: 12; clone size: -; V gene: TRBV15
CDR3 protein: CASRRQGGAEAFF; CDR3 DNA: TGTGCCAGCAGGCGACAGGGAGGTGCTGAAGCTTTCTTT; J gene: TRBJ1-1; D gene: TRBD1; CDR3 length: 13; clone size: -; V gene: TRBV28
CDR3 protein: CPLRDTQYF; CDR3 DNA: TGTCCATTGCGAGATACGCAGTATTTT; J gene: TRBJ2-3; D gene: -; CDR3 length: 9; clone size: -; V gene: TRBV20-1
CDR3 protein: CASSQDRAGRNTEAFF; CDR3 DNA: TGTGCCAGCAGCCAAGATCGGGCAGGGAGGAACACTGAAGCTTTCTTT; J gene: TRBJ1-1; D gene: -; CDR3 length: 16; clone size: -; V gene: TRBV4-2
CDR3 protein: CASSGLDYEQFF; CDR3 DNA: TGTGCCAGCAGCGGCCTAGACTATGAGCAGTTCTTC; J gene: TRBJ2-1; D gene: -; CDR3 length: 12; clone size: -; V gene: TRBV9
CDR3 protein: CASIPDWQETQYF; CDR3 DNA: TGTGCCAGCATCCCCGACTGGCAAGAGACCCAGTACTTC; J gene: TRBJ2-5; D gene: -; CDR3 length: 13; clone size: -; V gene: TRBV7-2
CDR3 protein: CASFRGHPYEQYF; CDR3 DNA: TGTGCCAGCTTTCGAGGACATCCCTACGAGCAGTACTTC; J gene: TRBJ2-7; D gene: -; CDR3 length: 13; clone size: -; V gene: TRBV2
CDR3 protein: CASSVQAWDEQFF; CDR3 DNA: TGTGCCAGCAGCGTACAAGCGTGGGATGAGCAGTTCTTC; J gene: TRBJ2-1; D gene: -; CDR3 length: 13; clone size: -; V gene: TRBV9
CDR3 protein: CASSLTGNYGYTF; CDR3 DNA: TGTGCCAGCAGTTTAACGGGAAACTATGGCTACACCTTC; J gene: TRBJ1-2; D gene: -; CDR3 length: 13; clone size: -; V gene: TRBV28
CDR3 protein: CASVEGTENYGYTF; CDR3 DNA: TGTGCCAGCGTTGAGGGGACTGAGAACTATGGCTACACCTTC; J gene: TRBJ1-2; D gene: -; CDR3 length: 14; clone size: -; V gene: TRBV28
CDR3 protein: CAWRGYYTGELFF; CDR3 DNA: TGTGCCTGGAGGGGGTACTACACCGGGGAGCTGTTTTTT; J gene: TRBJ2-2; D gene: -; CDR3 length: 13; clone size: -; V gene: TRBV30
CDR3 protein: CASSRTNYGYTF; CDR3 DNA: TGTGCCAGCAGCCGCACTAACTATGGCTACACCTTC; J gene: TRBJ1-2; D gene: -; CDR3 length: 12; clone size: -; V gene: TRBV28
CDR3 protein: CASGLEALGNEQFF; CDR3 DNA: TGTGCTAGTGGTTTGGAGGCATTGGGGAATGAGCAGTTCTTC; J gene: TRBJ2-1; D gene: -; CDR3 length: 14; clone size: -; V gene: TRBV12-5
CDR3 protein: CASSPIKAGSSGANVLTF; CDR3 DNA: TGTGCCAGCAGCCCGATCAAGGCAGGAAGCTCTGGGGCCAACGTCCTGACTTTC; J gene: TRBJ2-6; D gene: -; CDR3 length: 18; clone size: once; V gene: TRBV5-4
CDR3 protein: CASSPGQRGGNQPQHF; CDR3 DNA: TGTGCCAGCAGTCCCGGACAGCGCGGCGGCAATCAGCCCCAGCATTTT; J gene: TRBJ1-5; D gene: -; CDR3 length: 16; clone size: -; V gene: TRBV27
CDR3 protein: CASSGRDTWRELFF; CDR3 DNA: TGTGCCAGCAGTGGAAGGGACACTTGGAGGGAGCTGTTTTTT; J gene: TRBJ2-2; D gene: -; CDR3 length: 14; clone size: few; V gene: TRBV6-1
CDR3 protein: CASSIGGGNEQFF; CDR3 DNA: TGTGCCAGTAGTATAGGGGGGGGAAATGAGCAGTTCTTC; J gene: TRBJ2-1; D gene: TRBD2; CDR3 length: 13; clone size: -; V gene: TRBV19
CDR3 protein: CASSFTGTGSEKLFF; CDR3 DNA: TGTGCCAGCAGCTTCACCGGGACAGGGAGTGAAAAACTGTTTTTT; J gene: TRBJ1-4; D gene: TRBD1; CDR3 length: 15; clone size: -; V gene: TRBV5-4
CDR3 protein: CASSEPGTNEKLFF; CDR3 DNA: TGTGCCAGCAGCGAACCAGGGACTAATGAAAAACTGTTTTTT; J gene: TRBJ1-4; D gene: -; CDR3 length: 14; clone size: -; V gene: TRBV5-4
CDR3 protein: CASRSVEGQGQPQHF; CDR3 DNA: TGTGCCAGCAGGTCGGTGGAGGGACAGGGTCAGCCCCAGCATTTT; J gene: TRBJ1-5; D gene: TRBD1; CDR3 length: 15; clone size: few; V gene: TRBV6-6